Here is one T cell receptor (beta chain) with its context. The CDR3 is 11 residues long. Germline CDR1 is DFQATT and CDR2 is SNEGSKA (reference sequence). V shed 1 base and J shed 7 bases, with 5 bases lying between them. The data derive from a study of shared clonotypes between healthy human individuals. Bulk PBMC genomic DNA spanned ten immunoSEQ deep plates. The method was immunoSEQ multiplex PCR; TCRdb's version includes in-frame clones alone and lacks a portion of them. The profile shows over 400,000 clones, approximately 84% of them singletons. The rearrangement uses TRBV20-1 and TRBJ2-1; D ambiguous. The sequencing sample was made of PBMCs. This receptor was identified in a middle-aged woman in good health. Some clones in this sample may be carry-over from other donors' samples. The CDR3, as DNA: TGCAGTGCTAGAGGCCTAAATGAGCAGTTCTTC. Translated, it gives CSARGLNEQFF.